This T cell receptor beta chain emerged from a study of identical twins. This clonotype was found a few times. Its target is unknown. cDNA carried unique molecular identifiers, and a universal primer site was added by template switching. TCRdb re-analysed the 5' RACE reads in MiXCR, keeping a single row per CDR3 protein. The sample lists over 550,000 distinct CDR3 sequences; roughly 7.1% were seen once. Whole-study findings and limits: Modelling underestimated the level of out-of-frame TCR alpha sharing observed in monozygotic twins. Where out-of-frame alpha sequences were twin-shared, they showed excess low generation probability.

Germline CDR1 is KGHSH and CDR2 is LQKENI. This CDR3 region has 15 residues. V trimming: 4 bases; J trimming: 1 base; junction bases outside the gene matches: 6. All donors comprised healthy Caucasians. These data were also filed under a second study, of yellow fever vaccine responses in identical twins.

The sequence derives from a young woman in good health. What was sequenced was PBMCs. The chain has TRBV18 and TRBJ1-1; 7 nucleotides agree with TRBD1. The CDR3 DNA follows: TGTGCCAGCTCACGAACACAGGGGACGAACACTGAAGCTTTCTTT. It encodes CASSRTQGTNTEAFF.